The clone carrying this TCR beta chain has at least ten counts. TCRdb re-analysed the reads in MiXCR, keeping a single row per CDR3 protein. Among fewer than 550,000 distinct CDR3 sequences listed, 16% were seen once. The data belong to a study of T cell repertoires in cytomegalovirus infection. Overall study: Based on public TCR beta signatures, there were indications of CMV infection and of a matching HLA type.

The CDR3 length is 14 residues. Trimming took 3 bases from V and 2 from J, leaving 11 bases between them. The chain has TRBV12-3 or TRBV12-4 and TRBJ2-7, with D perhaps TRBD1 (6 bases). The sequence came from a human donor in good health (CMV status not recorded). Some clones in this sample may be carry-over from other donors' samples. Sample: CD8+ T cells from PBMCs. CDR3: CASSFSRGPYEQYF. CDR3 in DNA: TGTGCCAGCAGTTTCAGCAGGGGTCCCTACGAGCAGTACTTC.